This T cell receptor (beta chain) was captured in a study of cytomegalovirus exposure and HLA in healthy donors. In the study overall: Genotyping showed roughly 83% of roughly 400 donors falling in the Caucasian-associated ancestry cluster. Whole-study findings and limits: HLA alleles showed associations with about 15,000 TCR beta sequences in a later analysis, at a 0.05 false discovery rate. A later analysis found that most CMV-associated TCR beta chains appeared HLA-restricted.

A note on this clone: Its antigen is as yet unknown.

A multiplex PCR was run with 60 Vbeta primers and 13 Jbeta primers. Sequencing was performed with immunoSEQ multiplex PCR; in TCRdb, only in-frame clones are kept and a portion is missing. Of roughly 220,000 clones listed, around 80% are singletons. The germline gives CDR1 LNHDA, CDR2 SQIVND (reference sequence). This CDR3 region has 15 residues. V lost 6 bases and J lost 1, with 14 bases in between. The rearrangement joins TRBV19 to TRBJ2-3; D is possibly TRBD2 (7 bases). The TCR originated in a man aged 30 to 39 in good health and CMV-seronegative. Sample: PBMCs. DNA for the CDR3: TGTGCCAGTAGGGGGGCGGGGGTCGGCACAGATACGCAGTATTTT. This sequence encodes CASRGAGVGTDTQYF. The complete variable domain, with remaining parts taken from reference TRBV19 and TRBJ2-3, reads DGGITQSPKYLFRKEGQNVTLSCEQNLNHDAMYWYRQDPGQGLRLIYYSQIVNDFQKGDIAEGYSVSREKKESFPLTVTSAQKNPTAFYLCASRGAGVGTDTQYFGPGTRLTVL.